This T cell receptor beta chain comes out of a study of read filtering for tumor transcriptome and immune sequencing (TCRdb year 2020). Describing the broader study: The cohort was composed of approximately 16 male and 14 female patients, with a mean age of about 68 years and an age range of roughly 40 to 85. The study compared TCR repertoires from targeted immune repertoire sequencing and bulk whole-transcriptome sequencing run on the same bone marrow samples. Per sample, about 4.05 to 10.27 million TCR-region mapped reads were obtained with IR-seq, compared with only about 80 to 1,300 with RNA-seq. A main aim was a read-filtering strategy for immune repertoire data, specifically whether clonotypes supported by a single read should be removed. By revised international staging, eight or nine patients were R-ISS I, about 15 were R-ISS II and about 7 were R-ISS III. After DNase treatment, whole-transcriptome libraries were prepared with the TruSeq RNA Access Library Prep Kit. Paper-wide results and their limitations: The correlation between IR-seq and RNA-seq shared clonotype proportions was increased by removal of single-read clonotypes. Compared with RNA-seq, IR-seq captured clonotypes at much greater depth and more reliably, and a smaller IR-seq throughput was enough to identify most of the shared clonotypes. In IR-seq, single-read clonotypes were roughly 84% of clonotypes but approximately 4% of total reads; in RNA-seq they were about three quarters of clonotypes and 35% to 55% of reads. The sorted CD138-negative fraction was composed of a mixed bone marrow immune population rather than of purified T cells.

Each patient had bone marrow sampled at the time of active disease. Ficoll-Hypaque density gradient centrifugation was used to isolate bone marrow mononuclear cells. Myeloma plasma cells were removed and CD138-negative cells were collected by negative selection after labeling with CD138 magnetic microbeads on a MACS separator. The purity of the isolated cells was checked by flow cytometry with CD138 antibodies on an Attune NxT. Total RNA was extracted with TRIzol reagent and quantified with a NanoDrop spectrophotometer. For each patient, the CD138-negative bone marrow sample underwent paired RNA-seq and IR-seq. TCR libraries were constructed from roughly 360 ng RNA using the Immunoverse kit, and molecular barcoded adaptors covering alpha/delta and beta/gamma chains were employed. TCR library preparation used the same RNA that went into transcriptome sequencing. TCR libraries were sequenced on an Illumina HiSeq 4000 with 2 x 150 cycles. The original methods were these. With MiXCR, TCR reads were aligned to human V, D, J and C references and assembled into CDR3 clonotypes, with quality filtering and error correction included. The tcR package in R was used for analysis of clonotype counts and gene usage diversity. For inspection of raw mapping reads, RNA-seq reads were mapped by STAR aligner version 2.5.3a onto GRCh37 of the human genome. To test how sequencing depth affects detected clonotypes, IR-seq fastq files were randomly downsampled with Seqtk 1.3. TCRdb reran the public reads through fastp at Q25 and MiXCR, keeping productive beta chains. Every distinct CDR3 protein forms one entry, paired with its most common genes and DNA. These V and J calls originate from TCRdb's pipeline instead of the authors' own analysis. For this sample there are approximately 40,000 distinct CDR3 sequences; 14% appear just once. The ten largest account for more than 15% of the sample.

CDR1 and CDR2 are drawn from the germline V gene: LGHNA, YSLEER. V is pared back by 4 bases and J by 1 base, with 14 bases lying between the germline termini. From the cysteine up to the phenylalanine, the CDR3 has a length of 15 residues. Only the CDR3 part of the read is kept: 45 bases, read in frame from the first base. Concerning this clonotype: Its binding antigen is unknown. A much more abundant neighbour one base away suggests this may be a read error.

The clonotype comes from a donor aged 40 or over with multiple myeloma. Source material: a population of CD138-negative cells sorted from bone marrow. Read against the paper, the sample's cell subset or site label means: bone marrow mononuclear cells depleted of CD138+ plasma/myeloma cells by negative magnetic selection. The chain is made from TRBV4-3 and TRBJ2-7; no D gene call is confident. The DNA is TGCGCCAGCAGCCTCTTAATAGGGATATCCTACGAGCAGTACTTC. This sequence encodes CASSLLIGISYEQYF.